These 3 T cell receptor beta chains came from one sample sequenced in a study of post-analysis software for immune sequencing data. Study-level points and caveats: A few TRBV segments occurring more often in patients than controls included TRBV5-6, TRBV5-1 and TRBV20-1.

These receptors' antigens are unknown. Sequencing libraries made from TCR beta cDNA carried unique molecular identifiers. TCRdb re-called the PCR reads with MiXCR, one entry per CDR3 protein. Here the sample spans about 770,000 distinct CDR3 sequences, 35% to 55% being singletons. The sequencing input was blood. These receptors came from a girl between 5 and 17 years old with multiple sclerosis.

This clonotype was detected ten times or more. The V and J genes are TRBV7-3 and TRBJ2-3; weak D call: TRBD2 (6 bases). CDR1 and CDR2 from the germline V gene are SGHTA and FQGTGA. The CDR3 extends over 15 amino acids. Trimming shortened V by 4 bases and J by 4 bases, and 15 bases separated the two germline ends. In DNA form, the CDR3 reads TGTGCCAGCAGCTCTGGGACCGGGGGAGCAGATACGCAGTATTTT. Translating gives CASSSGTGGADTQYF.

The chain uses TRBV20-1 and TRBJ2-1; 11 positions match TRBD2. Losses at the gene ends were 3 bases for V and 2 bases for J; bases not matched to a gene: 6. The CDR3 is 16 amino acids. The germline V gene has CDR1 DFQATT and CDR2 SNEGSKA (reference sequence). CDR3 sequence (DNA): TGCAGTGCTAGGGGACTAGCGGAATCGACCTACAATGAGCAGTTCTTC. It codes for CSARGLAESTYNEQFF.

The J gene is TRBJ2-5, the V gene TRBV27; TRBD1 matches at 9 bases. The CDR3 totals 13 residues. Germline CDR1 is MNHEY and CDR2 is SMNVEV (reference sequence). The V gene end was trimmed by 6 bases and the J gene end by 11 bases; junction bases not matched to a gene: 10. The CDR3 bases are TGTGCCAGCAGGCCGGGACAGGGAGGGGAGCAGTACTTC. Translated, it gives CASRPGQGGEQYF.